This TCR beta chain was profiled in a study of blood T cell repertoires in COVID-19. Study-level information: Sites across the United States, Italy and Spain contributed samples from acute and convalescent COVID-19.

Cohort placement rested on clinical history that participants reported themselves. Donors of Cohort 3 who recovered were those that had two negative PCRs, clearance, or symptom resolution. Libraries were prepared by immunoSEQ multiplex PCR; TCRdb keeps only in-frame clonotypes and omits some of them. This table holds 180,000 or so clones, approximately 83% found once. The sequencing input was PBMCs or T cells enriched from blood (not recorded which). The sequence was obtained from a woman aged 55-70 years who had recovered from COVID-19.

The DNA for the CDR3 is TGTGCCAGCAGTTTATGGCCAGACGAGCAGTACTTC. Its protein product is CASSLWPDEQYF. The chain couples TRBV12-3 or TRBV12-4 to TRBJ2-7; D is unclear. V was trimmed by 2 bases and J by 5 bases, leaving 7 bases between them. The CDR3 sequence is 12 residues long.